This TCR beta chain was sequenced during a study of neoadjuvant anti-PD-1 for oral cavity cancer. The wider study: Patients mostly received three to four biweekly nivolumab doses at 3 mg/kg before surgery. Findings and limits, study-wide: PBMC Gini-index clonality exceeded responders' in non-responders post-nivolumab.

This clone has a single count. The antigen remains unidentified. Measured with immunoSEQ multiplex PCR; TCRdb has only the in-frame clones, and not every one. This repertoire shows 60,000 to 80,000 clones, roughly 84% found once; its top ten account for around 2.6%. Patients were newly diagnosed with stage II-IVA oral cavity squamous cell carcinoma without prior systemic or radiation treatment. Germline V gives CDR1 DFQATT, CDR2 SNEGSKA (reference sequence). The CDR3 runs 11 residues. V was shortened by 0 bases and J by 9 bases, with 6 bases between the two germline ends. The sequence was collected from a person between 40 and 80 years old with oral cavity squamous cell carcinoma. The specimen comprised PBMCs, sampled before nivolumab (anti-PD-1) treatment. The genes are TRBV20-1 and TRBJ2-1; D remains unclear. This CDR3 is CSARDEIEQFF. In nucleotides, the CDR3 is TGCAGTGCTAGAGATGAAATTGAGCAGTTCTTC.